Below, 27 T cell receptor beta chains from the same sample are listed, as sequenced in a study of T cells in localized non-small cell lung cancer. Sequenced by immunoSEQ multiplex PCR; TCRdb stores in-frame clones only, minus some. The sample yields approximately 150,000 clones, 89% seen once. This sample comprised peripheral blood, obtained before any cancer treatment. These TCRs come from a female donor of 60 years or more with stage I lung adenocarcinoma.

V gene TRBV4-1 combines with J gene TRBJ2-1; D possibly corresponds to TRBD2 (5 bases). This CDR3 has 15 residues. Germline lookup yields CDR1 MGHRA and CDR2 YSYEKL. V was trimmed by 1 base and J by 7 bases, leaving 14 bases between them. Here the CDR3 DNA reads TGCGCCAGCAGCCAAGCCCCTCGAGGGAGAAATGAGCAGTTCTTC. Its translation is CASSQAPRGRNEQFF.

This chain links TRBV7-9 with TRBJ2-7; D may be TRBD2 (6 bases). The V gene lost 5 bases and the J gene lost 3 bases, with 11 bases spanning the gap. CDR3 length equals 13 residues. Germline assignment: CDR1 SEHNR and CDR2 FQNEAQ (reference sequence). DNA for the CDR3: TGTGCCAGCAGCCCCCCGGGGGACTACGAGCAGTACTTC. It is translated as CASSPPGDYEQYF. The full variable domain, rest sourced from reference TRBV7-9 and TRBJ2-7, is DTGVSQNPRHKITKRGQNVTFRCDPISEHNRLYWYRQTLGQGPEFLTYFQNEAQLEKSRLLSDRFSAERPKGSFSTLEIQRTEQGDSAMYLCASSPPGDYEQYFGPGTRLTVT.

The chain is built from TRBV18 and TRBJ1-1; D not certain. Germline assignment: CDR1 KGHSH and CDR2 LQKENI. The germline V and J ends were trimmed by 3 bases and 6 bases, with 14 bases remaining between them. The CDR3 contains 14 residues. The CDR3, as DNA: TGTGCCAGCTCACCGACCAACAGTAGATCTGAAGCTTTCTTT. Residues: CASSPTNSRSEAFF.

This clone was seen once. The chain links TRBV6-1 to TRBJ2-1, with a weak D call TRBD1 (6 bases). Germline CDR1 MNHNS, CDR2 SASEGT. V was trimmed by 0 bases and J by 15 bases, leaving 18 bases between them. This CDR3 is built from 14 residues. CDR3 residues: CASSEAAGARMTFF. The CDR3 DNA is TGTGCCAGCAGTGAAGCTGCAGGGGCAAGGATGACGTTCTTC.

The V and J genes are TRBV4-2 and TRBJ2-7; no definite D call. V dropped 0 bases and J dropped 0 bases, with 9 bases sitting between them. Germline CDR1 is LGHNA and CDR2 is YNFKEQ. The CDR3 sequence is 15 residues long. As DNA, the CDR3 is TGTGCCAGCAGCCAAGATAAACTACTCTCCTACGAGCAGTACTTC. It translates to CASSQDKLLSYEQYF.

V gene TRBV6-1 combines with J gene TRBJ2-2; weak D call: TRBD1 (6 bases). There are 19 residues in the CDR3. Germline CDR1 is MNHNS and CDR2 is SASEGT. Trimming left V 2 bases short and J 8 bases short, with 27 bases between. Written as DNA, the CDR3 is TGTGCCAGCAGTGAACGGGGTGGGTGGGGACATCTTCTTCGTGGGGAGCTGTTTTTT. Amino acid sequence: CASSERGGWGHLLRGELFF.

The chain combines TRBV27 with TRBJ2-1; TRBD2 agrees at 8 bases. Germline CDR1 is MNHEY and CDR2 is SMNVEV (reference sequence). The CDR3 covers 14 residues. The trim removed 1 base at V and 8 bases at J, leaving 4 bases unmatched. The CDR3 nucleotides read TGTGCCAGCAGTTTATTACTAGCGGTCGATGAGCAGTTCTTC. It is translated as CASSLLLAVDEQFF.

The rearrangement links TRBV2 to TRBJ2-1; TRBD2 aligns across 11 bases. The V and J ends lost 5 bases and 3 bases, in that order; junction bases with no gene match: 3. CDR3 length: 15 amino acids. Germline CDR1 reads SNHLY; CDR2 reads FYNNEI. The CDR3 region has the DNA TGTGCCAGCAGTCCAACTAGCGGGAGCTACAATGAGCAGTTCTTC. This codes for CASSPTSGSYNEQFF.

DNA for the CDR3: TGCAGCGTTACTAGCACAGATACGCAGTATTTT. Amino acid sequence: CSVTSTDTQYF. The chain is built from TRBV29-1 and TRBJ2-3; unclear D gene. The CDR3 is made up of 11 amino acids. Germline V gives CDR1 SQVTM, CDR2 ANQGSEA. The ends were cut back, 5 bases at V and 0 bases at J, with 3 bases in the middle.

The V and J genes are TRBV27 and TRBJ2-1, with D maybe TRBD2 (6 bases). Germline assignment: CDR1 MNHEY and CDR2 SMNVEV (reference sequence). This CDR3 spans 15 amino acids. Trimming cost V 2 bases and J 0 bases, with 8 bases left between them. CDR3 nucleotides: TGTGCCAGCAGTTTAACGGGAGACTCCTACAATGAGCAGTTCTTC. It encodes CASSLTGDSYNEQFF.

The V and J genes are TRBV29-1 and TRBJ2-7; 8 nucleotides agree with TRBD2. The CDR3 has 15 residues. In germline, CDR1 is SQVTM, CDR2 ANQGSEA. Trimming removed 4 bases from V and 4 bases from J; junction bases left unmatched: 12. In DNA, the CDR3 is TGCAGCGTTGGAAAGCGCGGGAGGAACTCGTACGAGCAGTACTTC. Its translation: CSVGKRGRNSYEQYF.

The chain uses TRBV28 and TRBJ2-1; 10 nucleotides match TRBD2. The CDR3 contains 17 residues. Germline CDR1 and CDR2: MDHEN and SYDVKM. Trimming took 5 bases from V and 6 from J; bases not matched to a gene: 13. The CDR3 spells CASSPNPILAGINEQFF. The CDR3 nucleotides read TGTGCCAGCAGTCCTAACCCCATACTAGCGGGGATCAATGAGCAGTTCTTC. The full variable domain, in which reference TRBV28 and TRBJ2-1 provide the parts outside the CDR3, is DVKVTQSSRYLVKRTGEKVFLECVQDMDHENMFWYRQDPGLGLRLIYFSYDVKMKEKGDIPEGYSVSREKKERFSLILESASTNQTSMYLCASSPNPILAGINEQFFGPGTRLTVL.

This chain uses TRBV5-1 with TRBJ2-2; 8 nucleotides agree with TRBD1. This CDR3 spans 16 amino acids. V was pared by 1 base and J by 3 bases, with 5 bases of the junction left unmatched. Germline V CDR1 and CDR2: SGHRS, YFSETQ. CDR3 region: CASSLSRTGYTGELFF. The CDR3 DNA reads TGCGCCAGCAGCTTGTCTAGGACAGGGTACACCGGGGAGCTGTTTTTT.

There are a few counts of this clone. The chain is built from TRBV5-4 and TRBJ1-1; D possibly corresponds to TRBD1 (5 bases). CDR3 size: 15 residues. CDR1 is SGHNT, CDR2 YYREEE, per germline (reference sequence). The V end lost 5 bases, the J end lost 0 bases, and 14 bases lay between the germline ends. CDR3 residues: CASRMAGLMNTEAFF. The CDR3 region has the DNA TGTGCCAGCAGGATGGCGGGGCTTATGAACACTGAAGCTTTCTTT.

The chain employs TRBV5-4 and TRBJ1-3; no clear D. Germline assignment: CDR1 SGHNT and CDR2 YYREEE (reference sequence). The CDR3 loop spans 14 amino acids. V was cut by 3 bases and J by 8 bases, with 15 bases left in between. This CDR3 reads CASSSGKVRDTIYF. The DNA of the CDR3 is TGTGCCAGCAGCTCTGGGAAGGTTCGGGACACCATATATTTT.

The chain carries TRBV18 and TRBJ2-5; no definite D call. This CDR3 has 14 residues. The germline V gene encodes CDR1 KGHSH and CDR2 LQKENI. With 1 base removed from V and 5 bases from J, the gap between germline ends came to 11 bases. CDR3 nucleotide sequence: TGTGCCAGCTCACCACGGGCAGTACGGGAGACCCAGTACTTC. This sequence encodes CASSPRAVRETQYF.

This chain uses TRBV28 with TRBJ2-4; D might be TRBD1 or TRBD2, each matching 6 bases. The V gene lost 2 bases and the J gene lost 4 bases, with 12 bases spanning the gap. The germline CDR1 and CDR2 sequences are MDHEN and SYDVKM. CDR3 size: 15 residues. CDR3 bases: TGTGCCAGCAGTTTAGATCCGGGGGCAAAAAACATTCAGTACTTC. It translates to CASSLDPGAKNIQYF.

V gene TRBV6-6 combines with J gene TRBJ1-2; possible D gene TRBD1, 5 bases. The CDR3 spans 14 residues. V dropped 2 bases and J dropped 4 bases, with 11 bases sitting between them. In germline, CDR1 is MNHNY, CDR2 SVGAGI (reference sequence). The CDR3 sequence: CASSYIGVSYGYTF. For the CDR3, the DNA is TGTGCCAGCAGTTACATAGGGGTTTCCTATGGCTACACCTTC.

V is TRBV27 and J is TRBJ2-2, with D perhaps TRBD1 (7 bases). The V end was cut by 6 bases, the J end by 5 bases, with 22 bases between. The CDR3 has 17 amino acids. CDR1 MNHEY and CDR2 SMNVEV come from the germline V gene (reference sequence). The CDR3 DNA sequence: TGTGCCAGCAGCCGAGGACAGGCGACTAGGTTTACCGGGGAGCTGTTTTTT. Translated, it gives CASSRGQATRFTGELFF.

J is TRBJ1-3 and V is TRBV2; possibly TRBD1 for D (6 bases). The CDR3 has 16 amino acids. In germline, CDR1 is SNHLY, CDR2 FYNNEI. The V and J ends lost 2 bases and 0 bases respectively, with 11 bases between them. As DNA, the CDR3 is TGTGCCAGCAGTGAACAGGGGACAAGCTCTGGAAACACCATATATTTT. Amino acid sequence: CASSEQGTSSGNTIYF.

V and J are TRBV28 and TRBJ2-5, with D unresolved. CDR1 is MDHEN, CDR2 SYDVKM, per germline. The CDR3 runs to 12 residues. Trimming pared 5 bases from V and 5 bases from J, leaving 9 bases between. CDR3 in amino acids: CASSTPLETQYF. Written as DNA, the CDR3 is TGTGCCAGCAGTACTCCCCTGGAGACCCAGTACTTC.

The chain carries TRBV28 and TRBJ1-2, with 8 bases lining up with TRBD1. The CDR3 has 13 residues. The J segment lost 8 bases and the V segment lost 6 bases, leaving 8 bases of the junction unmatched. CDR1 is MDHEN, CDR2 SYDVKM, per germline. The CDR3 region is CASSGGQGVGYTF. The CDR3 DNA reads TGTGCCAGCAGCGGCGGACAGGGAGTAGGCTACACCTTC.

The rearrangement joins TRBV5-1 to TRBJ2-1; 7 bases agree with TRBD2. Unmatched junction bases numbered 19, after V lost 4 bases and J lost 0 bases. This CDR3 is 20 amino acids long. Germline CDR1 SGHRS, CDR2 YFSETQ. In DNA form, the CDR3 reads TGCGCCAGCAGCGCGGCTAGCGGAAGAGCGTCCCCGAGCTCCTACAATGAGCAGTTCTTC. Translated, it gives CASSAASGRASPSSYNEQFF.

The chain uses TRBV5-3 and TRBJ2-7; D remains unclear. TRBV5-3 is placed among ORFs of uncertain function. The CDR3 length is 17 residues. Trimming took 0 bases from V and 3 from J, leaving 19 bases between them. CDR3 sequence (DNA): TGTGCCAGAAGCTTGGATATCCTAGTAGGCAGGATCTACGAGCAGTACTTC. This gives the protein CARSLDILVGRIYEQYF.

In this sample, this clone turned up once. The chain uses TRBV28 and TRBJ1-1, with D perhaps TRBD1 (6 bases). V lost 3 bases and J lost 5, with 13 bases in between. Germline lookup yields CDR1 MDHEN and CDR2 SYDVKM. This CDR3 comprises 14 residues. This chain's CDR3 is CASSLSGQWTEAFF. The CDR3 coding sequence is TGTGCCAGCAGTTTGTCCGGACAGTGGACTGAAGCTTTCTTT.

The genes are TRBV28 and TRBJ2-5, with D maybe TRBD2 (6 bases). Trimming removed 3 bases at V and 10 bases at J, with 15 bases between. CDR3 length: 13 residues. The germline V gene has CDR1 MDHEN and CDR2 SYDVKM. The CDR3 DNA is TGTGCCAGCAGTTTTGGGACTCCTGCGCACCAGTACTTC. Translation: CASSFGTPAHQYF.

The gene calls are TRBV28 and TRBJ2-5; D is unresolved. The V gene's germline CDR1 is MDHEN and CDR2 SYDVKM. V shed 4 bases and J shed 10 bases, with 16 bases lying between them. This CDR3 contains 13 residues. CDR3 DNA: TGTGCCAGCAGTTCCTCCCCAACCGCGAGCCAGTACTTC. It specifies CASSSSPTASQYF.